The T cell receptor (beta chain) described here comes from a study of blood T cells in healthy people across ages (dated by TCRdb to about 2015). Regarding the complete study: In model experiments, template switching captured about one uniquely barcoded TCR beta cDNA molecule for every two T cells. Using the same blood draw, the study looked at two additional independent replicas of 1 million unique cDNA reads for two donors, one aged 18 to 30 and the other aged 80 or older. Donors of different ages were randomly distributed across sequencing lanes to avoid experimental bias. To track age-related changes in TCR beta repertoire diversity, the study relied on deep sequencing normalized with unique cDNA molecular identifiers. The donors were split into four age groups: young (average about 15 years), middle-aged (nearly 40), aged (roughly 65) and long-lived (under 85).

V sheds 0 bases and J sheds 7 bases, leaving 15 bases between their ends. The CDR3, cysteine through phenylalanine, is 14 amino acids long. Only the CDR3 part of the read is kept: 42 bases, read in frame from the first base. CDR1 SQVTM and CDR2 ANQGSEA were looked up in the germline V gene. A word on this clonotype: This clone's antigen is unknown. Nothing much larger sits one base from this clone, and base qualities are not available.

What the work shows at the level of the full study, not this receptor alone: The CMV infection status of donors was not known, potentially confounding age-related changes in expanded clonotypes. Since profiling was done on bulk unsorted PBMCs, naive and antigen-experienced compartments could not be conclusively compared. Compared with the aged group, more naive CD4+ T cells, fewer expanded clones and increased TCR diversity were shown by the long-lived group, suggesting age selection. Estimates of total diversity based on one million sequenced T cells were regarded as lower bounds and as underestimates. As age increased, observed TCR beta diversity per million T cells dropped in a roughly linear way, and a significant reduction was already evident by age about 40. The percentage of naive T cells measured by flow cytometry correlated strongly with observed TCR beta diversity.

Donors were under 40 systemically healthy Caucasian individuals from Russia aged roughly 6 to 90 years. Each donor gave 8 to 10 milliliters of peripheral blood, drawn into EDTA-treated Vacutainer tubes. Ficoll-Paque density-gradient centrifugation was used to isolate PBMCs, with at least 6.5 million per sample. Total RNA, at least 6 micrograms per sample, was extracted from PBMCs with Trizol reagent. The percentages of naive CD45RAhigh/CD27high T cells were determined by flow cytometry on a PBMC aliquot from every donor. Library preparation employed 5' RACE. For sequencing, an Illumina HiSeq 2500 was employed. A second PCR of roughly 7 to 11 cycles was performed with a sample-barcoded 5' primer and a J-beta primer mix. Each TCR beta cDNA molecule received a unique molecular identifier from a template-switch 5' adaptor carrying 12 random nucleotides. Each sample yielded at least 2.5 million CDR3-containing paired-end reads. First-strand cDNA synthesis was performed from all RNA using the Mint cDNA synthesis kit, with priming by a TRBC-specific oligonucleotide. Following uracil-DNA glycosylase treatment, a first 18-cycle PCR with universal primers M1SS and BC2_uni_R was performed on all cDNA. The source study handled its data this way. For normalization, 1 million high-quality reads, each with a distinct molecular identifier, were randomly selected from each sample. Instead of being binned into consensus sequences, reads that shared molecular identifiers were thrown out. CDR3 identification, clonotype clustering and error correction used MiTCR with a Q25 quality threshold and the strictest error-elimination algorithm. A nonparametric unseen species model using Euler transformation provided a lower-bound estimate of total TCR beta diversity. TCRdb cleaned the public reads at Q25 with fastp, built clones with MiXCR and kept in-frame beta chains. Rows with one shared CDR3 protein collapse into an entry with the most common genes and DNA. TCRdb's processing, not the authors' own work, is the source of the V and J calls. The sample table shows 710,000 or so distinct CDR3 sequences, and 20% to 25% are seen once. Jointly, the top ten make up about 20% of the sample.

The sequenced sample consisted of blood. This receptor was identified in a man between 65 and 80 years old in good health. The chain couples TRBV29-1 to TRBJ1-2; TRBD1 is possibly the D segment (6 matching bases). The nucleotide sequence reads TGCAGCGTTGAAGATCTCGGGGGCGTCGGTGGCTACACCTTC. Protein translation: CSVEDLGGVGGYTF.